The following is a T cell receptor (beta chain) sequence with its context. Method: immunoSEQ multiplex PCR; TCRdb's copy keeps in-frame clones and lacks some. The table has 55,000 to 80,000 clones, 88% seen once. The data were obtained in a study of blood T cell repertoires in COVID-19. The CDR3 contains 13 residues. Germline V lookup: CDR1 SEHNR, CDR2 FQNEAQ (reference sequence). Trimming cost V 9 bases and J 0 bases, with 9 bases left between them. This chain joins TRBV7-9 and TRBJ1-3; D might be TRBD1 (6 bases). This sequence originates from an older woman with acute or convalescent COVID-19. Sequenced sample: peripheral blood. This CDR3 reads CASLQGSGNTIYF. CDR3 DNA sequence: TGTGCCAGTTTACAGGGCTCTGGAAACACCATATATTTT.